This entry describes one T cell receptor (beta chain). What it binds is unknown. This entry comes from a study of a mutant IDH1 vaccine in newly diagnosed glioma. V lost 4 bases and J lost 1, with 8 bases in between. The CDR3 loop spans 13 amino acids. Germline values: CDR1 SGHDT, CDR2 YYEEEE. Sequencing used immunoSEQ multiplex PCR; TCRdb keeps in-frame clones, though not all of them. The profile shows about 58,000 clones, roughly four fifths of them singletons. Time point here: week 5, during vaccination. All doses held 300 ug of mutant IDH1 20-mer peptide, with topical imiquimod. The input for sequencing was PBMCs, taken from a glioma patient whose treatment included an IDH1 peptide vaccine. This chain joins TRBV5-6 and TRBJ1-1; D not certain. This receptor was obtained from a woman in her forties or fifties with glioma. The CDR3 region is CASSTARNTEAFF. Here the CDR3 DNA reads TGTGCCAGCAGCACCGCACGGAACACTGAAGCTTTCTTT.